This TCR beta chain was sequenced for a study of response to subunit inactivated influenza vaccine. Broader study findings: The authors proposed limited new T cell recruitment per seasonal influenza vaccination.

TCRdb reprocessed the RT-PCR reads with MiXCR, giving one entry per CDR3 protein. The table records approximately 520,000 distinct CDR3 sequences, 16% of them present only once. Many counts were recorded for this clonotype. Its target is unknown. CDR3 length: 14 residues. After removal of 5 bases from V and 6 bases from J, the junction contained 9 bases not matched to a gene. Germline V gene sequence: CDR1 SGHAT, CDR2 FQNNGV. This TCR came from a man aged 45-69 years who received an inactivated influenza vaccine. Source: CD4+ T cells sorted from PBMCs, taken 23 to 25 months after vaccination. The chain employs TRBV11-2 and TRBJ1-1, with 7 bases aligning to TRBD1. The CDR3 spells CASSTDGQGAEAFF. The CDR3 nucleotides are TGTGCCAGCAGCACGGATGGGCAGGGGGCTGAAGCTTTCTTT.